Following are 20 T cell receptor beta chains from one sample sequenced in a study of metastatic and nonmetastatic thyroid tumors (TCRdb year 2020). None of the patients had been given any treatment before thyroid surgery. The library was produced with PCR. These reads were obtained on an Illumina HiSeq 4000. TCRdb trimmed the raw reads at Q25, called clones with MiXCR and kept productive beta chains. The table for this sample lists over 15,000 clones; under 35% of them were counted only once. The ten most abundant clones make up under 12% of the sample. The material sequenced was blood. The receptors here all came from a female donor with papillary thyroid cancer or a benign thyroid nodule (not recorded which). Some clones in this sample may be carry-over from other donors' samples.

The J gene is TRBJ2-3, the V gene TRBV9; possible D gene TRBD2, 6 bases. Germline V gives CDR1 SGDLS, CDR2 YYNGEE. Trimming removed 2 bases from V and 2 bases from J, with 12 bases in between. The CDR3 consists of 15 residues. The CDR3 bases are TGTGCCAGCAGCGTCGGAGGGCTAATCACAGATACGCAGTATTTT. Residues: CASSVGGLITDTQYF. Supplemented by reference TRBV9 and TRBJ2-3, the full variable domain reads DSGVTQTPKHLITATGQRVTLRCSPRSGDLSVYWYQQSLDQGLQFLIQYYNGEERAKGNILERFSAQQFPDLHSELNLSSLELGDSALYFCASSVGGLITDTQYFGPGTRLTVL.

This clone is termed medium-sized. The same CDR3 is also encoded by other DNA sequences in this sample. The rearrangement links TRBV19 to TRBJ1-5; D is possibly TRBD1 (5 bases). V was trimmed by 5 bases and J by 0 bases, leaving 14 bases between them. The germline CDR1 and CDR2 sequences are LNHDA and SQIVND (reference sequence). The CDR3 runs 16 residues. CDR3: CASSPGRVGSNQPQHF. The CDR3 coding sequence is TGTGCCAGTAGTCCTGGCAGGGTTGGTAGCAATCAGCCCCAGCATTTT.

The CDR3 DNA reads as TGCGCCAGCAGCTCCCGGGGGGAGCTGTTTTTT. This sequence encodes CASSSRGELFF. This chain links TRBV5-1 with TRBJ2-2; D remains unclear. V shed 3 bases and J shed 8 bases, with 5 bases lying between them. This CDR3 contains 11 residues. The V gene's germline CDR1 is SGHRS and CDR2 YFSETQ. The full variable domain, completed using reference TRBV5-1 and TRBJ2-2, is KAGVTQTPRYLIKTRGQQVTLSCSPISGHRSVSWYQQTPGQGLQFLFEYFSETQRNKGNFPGRFSGRQFSNSRSEMNVSTLELGDSALYLCASSSRGELFFGEGSRLTVL.

This clone appeared many times. The chain carries TRBV5-5 and TRBJ1-2; D possibly corresponds to TRBD1 (6 bases). The V end lost 2 bases, the J end lost 3 bases, and 11 bases lay between the germline ends. The CDR3 sequence is 14 residues long. CDR1 and CDR2 (germline): SGHKS, YYEKEE (reference sequence). CDR3 region: CASSFRTDHYGYTF. CDR3 coding DNA: TGTGCCAGCAGCTTTAGGACAGACCACTATGGCTACACCTTC.

The chain uses TRBV6-1 and TRBJ1-5, with D possibly being TRBD1 (6 bases). V shed 3 bases and J shed 7 bases, with 16 bases lying between them. The V gene's germline CDR1 is MNHNS and CDR2 SASEGT. The CDR3 contains 15 residues. The CDR3 loop reads CASSDHIGGRQPQHF. Here the CDR3 DNA reads TGTGCCAGCAGTGACCATATCGGGGGCAGACAGCCCCAGCATTTT.

In this sample, this clone turned up a few times. This chain joins TRBV19 and TRBJ1-2, with D perhaps matching TRBD1 (5 bases). Germline V CDR1 and CDR2: LNHDA, SQIVND (reference sequence). With 5 bases removed from V and 8 bases from J, the gap between germline ends came to 18 bases. This CDR3 is 14 amino acids long. The CDR3 DNA follows: TGTGCCAGTAGTTCCGGGACGGCTACGTGGGGCTACACCTTC. It translates to CASSSGTATWGYTF.

This clone was recorded once. V gene TRBV5-1 combines with J gene TRBJ1-2; D gene uncertain. Germline CDR1 and CDR2: SGHRS and YFSETQ. Trimming shortened V by 1 base and J by 1 base, and 8 bases separated the two germline ends. This CDR3 contains 14 residues. Written as DNA, the CDR3 is TGCGCCAGCAGCTTGTCGTCAAATAACTATGGCTACACCTTC. This sequence encodes CASSLSSNNYGYTF.

The CDR3 nucleotides are TGTGCCAGCACCGCCGGGACCCCGAACACCGGGGAGCTGTTTTTT. Protein: CASTAGTPNTGELFF. The V gene is TRBV27, the J gene TRBJ2-2; D might be TRBD1 or TRBD2, each matching 5 bases. The CDR3 consists of 15 residues. Germline V gene lookup returns CDR1 MNHEY and CDR2 SMNVEV (reference sequence). V was cut by 7 bases and J by 0 bases, with 12 bases left in between.

This clone is deemed medium-sized (0.01 to 0.1%). V usage is TRBV6-2 or TRBV6-3 and J usage is TRBJ2-7; D remains unclear. Per germline, CDR1 MNHEY and CDR2 SVGEGT. The CDR3 spans 15 residues. V was shortened by 2 bases and J by 0 bases, with 11 bases between the two germline ends. The CDR3 is CASSYSTFDSYEQYF. The CDR3, as DNA: TGTGCCAGCAGTTACAGTACATTTGACTCCTACGAGCAGTACTTC.

This clone has a count of ten or more. The chain uses TRBV11-3 and TRBJ2-3, with 7 bases aligning to TRBD1. V gave up 4 bases and J gave up 3 bases; unmatched junction bases: 1. Germline V gene data show CDR1 as SGHNT and CDR2 as YENEEA. This CDR3 comprises 13 residues. CDR3 residues: CASSSQGTDTQYF. The CDR3, as DNA: TGTGCCAGCAGCTCACAGGGGACAGATACGCAGTATTTT.

The table lists this clone with many counts. The chain joins TRBV20-1 to TRBJ2-2; D is tentatively TRBD1 or TRBD2 (5 bases each). V was clipped by 0 bases and J by 2 bases, with 7 bases between them. The CDR3 is 14 residues long. Germline CDR1 DFQATT, CDR2 SNEGSKA (reference sequence). CDR3 region: CSARDRDNTGELFF. CDR3 bases: TGCAGTGCTAGAGACAGGGACAACACCGGGGAGCTGTTTTTT.

This chain connects TRBV6-5 to TRBJ2-3, with 11 nucleotides matching TRBD1. With 5 bases clipped from V and 3 bases from J, the junction kept 4 bases outside the gene matches. The CDR3 is 15 amino acids. Per germline, CDR1 MNHEY and CDR2 SVGAGI. The CDR3 region has the DNA TGTGCCAGCAGTATTGGGACAGGGGGTACAGATACGCAGTATTTT. Protein: CASSIGTGGTDTQYF.

This clone was counted only a few times. This chain connects TRBV12-3 or TRBV12-4 to TRBJ1-2, with 9 positions matching TRBD1. The CDR3 loop spans 14 amino acids. V shed 1 base and J 8 bases; nucleotides not matched to a gene: 5. CDR3 residues: CASSLDGTGLGYTF. CDR3 bases: TGTGCCAGCAGTTTAGACGGGACAGGGTTAGGCTACACCTTC.

By its share, this clone is medium-sized. The chain couples TRBV30 to TRBJ1-2, with D unresolved. V was pared by 5 bases and J by 3 bases, with 13 bases between. The germline CDR1 and CDR2 sequences are GTSNPN and SVGIG (reference sequence). This CDR3 has 13 residues. For the CDR3, the DNA is TGTGCCTGGGGGAAGACCCTAGACTATGGCTACACCTTC. As protein: CAWGKTLDYGYTF.

CDR3 region: CATRVRGGAKETQYF. In nucleotides, the CDR3 is TGTGCCACCAGGGTTAGGGGGGGGGCCAAGGAGACCCAGTACTTC. The V gene is TRBV15, the J gene TRBJ2-5; D possibly corresponds to TRBD2 (7 bases). The CDR3 has 15 amino acids. Germline assignment: CDR1 LNHNV and CDR2 YYDKDF (reference sequence). The V end lost 6 bases, the J end lost 5 bases, and 19 bases lay between the germline ends.

In its sample, this clone ranks as medium-sized. The chain combines TRBV19 with TRBJ2-7; the D gene is possibly TRBD2 (5 bases). Trimming left V 5 bases short and J 3 bases short, with 14 bases between. Germline lookup yields CDR1 LNHDA and CDR2 SQIVND (reference sequence). CDR3 length: 14 residues. This CDR3 reads CASSDTGVGYEQYF. CDR3 in DNA: TGTGCCAGTAGTGACACCGGGGTCGGCTACGAGCAGTACTTC. The variable domain in full, with the rest retrieved from reference TRBV19 and TRBJ2-7, is DGGITQSPKYLFRKEGQNVTLSCEQNLNHDAMYWYRQDPGQGLRLIYYSQIVNDFQKGDIAEGYSVSREKKESFPLTVTSAQKNPTAFYLCASSDTGVGYEQYFGPGTRLTVT.

The chain links TRBV28 to TRBJ2-7, with D maybe TRBD1 (6 bases). The CDR3 contains 12 residues. V was trimmed by 10 bases and J by 0 bases, leaving 10 bases between them. Germline values: CDR1 MDHEN, CDR2 SYDVKM. The CDR3 sequence: CATRTVSYEQYF. The DNA of the CDR3 is TGTGCCACCCGGACAGTCTCCTACGAGCAGTACTTC. Looking up the rest from reference TRBV28 and TRBJ2-7 gives the full variable domain: DVKVTQSSRYLVKRTGEKVFLECVQDMDHENMFWYRQDPGLGLRLIYFSYDVKMKEKGDIPEGYSVSREKKERFSLILESASTNQTSMYLCATRTVSYEQYFGPGTRLTVT.

By share of the sample, this clone is medium-sized (0.01 to 0.1%). V is TRBV12-3 or TRBV12-4 and J is TRBJ1-5, with a possible D match to TRBD1 (5 bases). There are 14 residues in the CDR3. The V end was cut by 7 bases, the J end by 3 bases, with 13 bases between. CDR3 sequence reads: CASNLGGYNQPQHF. CDR3 DNA: TGTGCCAGCAATTTGGGGGGGTACAATCAGCCCCAGCATTTT.

This clone was found a few times. The chain joins TRBV28 to TRBJ1-1; maybe TRBD1 (5 bases). The CDR3 is made up of 15 amino acids. Per the germline V gene, CDR1 is MDHEN and CDR2 is SYDVKM. The V gene lost 2 bases and the J gene lost 1 base, with 11 bases spanning the gap. This CDR3 reads CASSLEGLSNTEAFF. DNA for the CDR3: TGTGCCAGCAGTTTAGAGGGGTTATCGAACACTGAAGCTTTCTTT.

V gene TRBV20-1 combines with J gene TRBJ2-7, with D perhaps given as TRBD1 or TRBD2 (7 bases each). CDR1 is DFQATT, CDR2 SNEGSKA, per germline (reference sequence). Between the trimmed V and J ends, which lost 6 bases and 3 bases, there was a span of 18 bases. The CDR3 consists of 14 residues. The CDR3 protein is CSARGREGLYEQYF. CDR3 sequence (DNA): TGCAGTGCCAGGGGGAGGGAGGGCCTCTACGAGCAGTACTTC.